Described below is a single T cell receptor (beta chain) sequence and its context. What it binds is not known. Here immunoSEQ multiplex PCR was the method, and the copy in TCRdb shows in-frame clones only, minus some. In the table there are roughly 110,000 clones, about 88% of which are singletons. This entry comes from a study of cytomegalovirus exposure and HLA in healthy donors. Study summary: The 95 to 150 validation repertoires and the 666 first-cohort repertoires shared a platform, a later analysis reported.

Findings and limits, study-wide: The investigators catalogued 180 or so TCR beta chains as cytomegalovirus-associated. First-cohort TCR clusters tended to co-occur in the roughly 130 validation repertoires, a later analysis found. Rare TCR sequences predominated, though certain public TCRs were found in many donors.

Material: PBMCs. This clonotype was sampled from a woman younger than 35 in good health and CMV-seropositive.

DNA for the CDR3: TGTGCCAGCAGTGAAACCGGGACAGTTTCTCATGGCTACACCTTC. Translating it yields CASSETGTVSHGYTF. The chain has TRBV6-1 and TRBJ1-2; 7 bases align to TRBD1. With V trimmed by 2 bases and J by 6 bases, 9 bases remained unmatched. From germline, CDR1 is MNHNS and CDR2 SASEGT. The CDR3 contains 15 residues.